A single sample gave rise to the 8 T cell receptor beta chains below, sequenced in a study of T cells in Graves' hyperthyroidism and ophthalmopathy. Amplified TCR beta CDR3 regions came from RNA transcripts. TCR CDR3 underwent first-round RT-PCR with the HTBI primer set. TCRdb recomputed calls from the multiplex PCR reads with MiXCR, one row per CDR3 protein. The sample yields hundreds of thousands of distinct CDR3 sequences, approximately 23% seen once. Sequencing was performed on blood. The receptors come from a woman in her 70s with Graves' ophthalmopathy.

This clonotype was seen a few times. V is TRBV19 and J is TRBJ2-2; unclear D gene. The CDR3 contains 16 residues. Germline CDR1 and CDR2: LNHDA and SQIVND (reference sequence). The V and J ends lost 7 bases and 3 bases respectively, with 18 bases between them. The CDR3 region has the DNA TGTGCCAGTACCTCTCTCGGTGGCGGTTACACCGGGGAGCTGTTTTTT. Translating it yields CASTSLGGGYTGELFF.

In its sample, this clonotype was seen many times. This chain connects TRBV11-2 to TRBJ2-7, with TRBD1 identical over 7 bases. The CDR3 has 19 residues. J was trimmed by 1 base and V by 3 bases; bases with no gene match: 18. Germline-derived CDR1 and CDR2 are SGHAT and FQNNGV. CDR3 region: CASSFNGVFTGTESYEQYF. CDR3 DNA sequence: TGTGCCAGCAGCTTTAATGGGGTCTTTACCGGGACAGAGTCCTACGAGCAGTACTTC.

Concerning this clonotype: One base away lies a much larger clone, so this may be a sequencing read error. V is TRBV6-5 and J is TRBJ1-6, with D tentatively TRBD1 (5 bases). The V gene's germline CDR1 is MNHEY and CDR2 SVGAGI. Trimming stripped 8 bases from V and 5 bases from J, with 22 bases between. The CDR3 totals 17 residues. CDR3 region: CASGHSRWGYNNSPLHF. The CDR3 coding sequence is TGTGCCAGCGGCCACTCGCGGTGGGGCTACAATAATTCACCCCTCCACTTT.

This rearrangement joins TRBV5-1 to TRBJ2-7; 10 nucleotides align to TRBD2. Trimming took 1 base from V and 9 from J; bases not matched to a gene: 7. The CDR3 consists of 14 residues. CDR1 and CDR2 from the germline V gene are SGHRS and YFSETQ. The CDR3 loop is CASSLSLAGDGQYF. In nucleotides, the CDR3 is TGCGCCAGCAGCTTGTCCCTAGCGGGAGATGGGCAGTACTTC.

This clonotype was seen ten or more times. V is TRBV20-1 and J is TRBJ2-1; 7 bases are shared with TRBD2. This CDR3 is built from 14 residues. The germline gives CDR1 DFQATT, CDR2 SNEGSKA (reference sequence). V lost 0 bases and J lost 3; bases outside the gene matches: 2. The CDR3 DNA is TGCAGTGCTAGAGAACGGGAGGACTACAATGAGCAGTTCTTC. Translation: CSAREREDYNEQFF.

This clonotype was observed many times. The chain carries TRBV2 and TRBJ2-2, with 8 bases lining up with TRBD2. Germline CDR1 is SNHLY and CDR2 is FYNNEI. CDR3 length equals 13 residues. V lost 5 bases, J lost 7 bases, and 3 bases stayed unmatched. The CDR3 here is CASSREGHGELFF. The CDR3 coding sequence is TGTGCCAGCAGTCGGGAGGGCCACGGGGAGCTGTTTTTT.

The J gene is TRBJ1-2, the V gene TRBV6-5; tentatively, D is TRBD1 (5 bases). This CDR3 has 14 amino acids. Germline V lookup: CDR1 MNHEY, CDR2 SVGAGI. The germline V and J ends were trimmed by 2 bases and 4 bases, with 11 bases remaining between them. The CDR3 here is CASSYNLGAYGYTF. For the CDR3, the DNA is TGTGCCAGCAGTTACAACTTAGGGGCCTATGGCTACACCTTC.

This clonotype was seen more than once but under ten times. The V gene is TRBV6-1, the J gene TRBJ2-1, with D perhaps matching TRBD2 (6 bases). With 4 bases removed from V and 0 bases from J, the gap between germline ends came to 16 bases. This CDR3 contains 17 residues. CDR1 and CDR2 (germline): MNHNS, SASEGT. The CDR3 reads CASSAGDFLSSYNEQFF. The CDR3 DNA reads as TGTGCCAGCAGTGCCGGGGACTTCTTGAGCTCCTACAATGAGCAGTTCTTC.